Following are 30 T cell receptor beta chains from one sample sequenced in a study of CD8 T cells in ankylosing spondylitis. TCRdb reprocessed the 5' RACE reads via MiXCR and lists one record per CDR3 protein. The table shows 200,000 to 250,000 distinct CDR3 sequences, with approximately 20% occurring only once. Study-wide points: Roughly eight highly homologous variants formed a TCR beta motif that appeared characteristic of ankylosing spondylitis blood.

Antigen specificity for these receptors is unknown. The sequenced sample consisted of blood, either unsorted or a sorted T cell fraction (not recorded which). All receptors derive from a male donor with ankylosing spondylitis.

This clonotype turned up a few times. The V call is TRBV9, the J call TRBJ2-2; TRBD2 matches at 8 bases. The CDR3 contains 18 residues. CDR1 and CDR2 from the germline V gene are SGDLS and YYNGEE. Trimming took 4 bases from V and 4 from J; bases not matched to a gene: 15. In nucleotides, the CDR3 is TGTGCCAGCAGCCCATCACCGTCGGCGGGGGGTCTCACCGGGGAGCTGTTTTTT. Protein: CASSPSPSAGGLTGELFF.

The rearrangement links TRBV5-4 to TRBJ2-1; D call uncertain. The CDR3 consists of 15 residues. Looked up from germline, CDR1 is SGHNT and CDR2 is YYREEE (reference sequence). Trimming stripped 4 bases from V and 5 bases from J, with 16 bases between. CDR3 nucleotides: TGTGCCAGCAGCCGACGGGCTACCATAGACAATGAGCAGTTCTTC. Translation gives CASSRRATIDNEQFF.

In DNA, the CDR3 is TGTGCCAGCAGTTACTCTCGAGGCGGAATCACAGATACGCAGTATTTT. Amino acids: CASSYSRGGITDTQYF. The chain combines TRBV6-5 with TRBJ2-3; D is unresolved. The CDR3 covers 16 residues. In germline, CDR1 is MNHEY, CDR2 SVGAGI. V lost 0 bases and J 2 bases, leaving 12 bases between the germline ends.

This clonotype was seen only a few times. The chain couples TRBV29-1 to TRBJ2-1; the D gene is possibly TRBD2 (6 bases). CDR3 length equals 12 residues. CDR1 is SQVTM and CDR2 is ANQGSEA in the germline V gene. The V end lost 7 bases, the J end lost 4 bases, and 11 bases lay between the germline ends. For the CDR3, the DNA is TGCAGCGGGGGGGACGGATACAATGAGCAGTTCTTC. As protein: CSGGDGYNEQFF.

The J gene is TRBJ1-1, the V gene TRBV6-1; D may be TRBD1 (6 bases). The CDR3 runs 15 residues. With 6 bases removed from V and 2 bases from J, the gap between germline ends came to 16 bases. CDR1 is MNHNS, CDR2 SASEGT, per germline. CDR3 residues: CASRDPGQTNTEAFF. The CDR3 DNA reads TGTGCCAGCAGGGACCCAGGACAGACTAACACTGAAGCTTTCTTT.

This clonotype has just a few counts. The CDR3 reads CASSPGSPGLAFELPYNEQFF. CDR3 bases: TGCGCCAGCAGCCCTGGAAGTCCGGGACTAGCGTTCGAACTACCTTACAATGAGCAGTTCTTC. The chain combines TRBV5-1 with TRBJ2-1; 10 nucleotides line up with TRBD2. This CDR3 region has 21 residues. Germline values: CDR1 SGHRS, CDR2 YFSETQ. With V trimmed by 4 bases and J by 4 bases, 23 bases remained unmatched.

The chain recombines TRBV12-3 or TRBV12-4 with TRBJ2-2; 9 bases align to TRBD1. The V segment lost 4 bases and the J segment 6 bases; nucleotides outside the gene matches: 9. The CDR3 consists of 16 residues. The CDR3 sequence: CASSSPDRGRPGELFF. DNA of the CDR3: TGTGCCAGCAGTTCACCCGACAGGGGGAGGCCCGGGGAGCTGTTTTTT.

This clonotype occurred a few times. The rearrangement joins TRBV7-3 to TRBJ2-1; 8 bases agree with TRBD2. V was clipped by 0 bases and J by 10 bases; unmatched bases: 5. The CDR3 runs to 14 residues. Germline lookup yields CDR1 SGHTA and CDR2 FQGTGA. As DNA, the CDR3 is TGTGCCAGCAGCTTAACAGGGACTAGAGAAGAGCAGTTCTTC. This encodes CASSLTGTREEQFF.

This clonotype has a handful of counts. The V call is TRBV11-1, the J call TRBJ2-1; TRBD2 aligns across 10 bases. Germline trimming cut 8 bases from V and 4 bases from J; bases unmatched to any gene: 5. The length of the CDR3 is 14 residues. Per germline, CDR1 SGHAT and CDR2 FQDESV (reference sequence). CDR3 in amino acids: CASCASGSYNEQFF. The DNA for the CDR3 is TGTGCCAGCTGCGCTAGCGGGAGTTACAATGAGCAGTTCTTC.

The CDR3 sequence is CASSQDYSGLYGYTF. In DNA, the CDR3 is TGTGCCAGCAGCCAAGACTACAGCGGACTCTATGGCTACACCTTC. The genes are TRBV3-1 and TRBJ1-2; D is uncertain. Trimming cost V 0 bases and J 4 bases, with 12 bases left between them. The CDR3 extends over 15 amino acids. Per germline, CDR1 LGHDT and CDR2 YNNKEL (reference sequence).

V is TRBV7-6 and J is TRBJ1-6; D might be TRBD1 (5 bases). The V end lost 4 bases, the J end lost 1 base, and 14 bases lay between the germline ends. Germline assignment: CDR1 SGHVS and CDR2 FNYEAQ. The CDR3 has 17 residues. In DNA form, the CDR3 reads TGTGCCAGCAGCTCCGGGACGCGGGGATCCTATAATTCACCCCTCCACTTT. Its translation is CASSSGTRGSYNSPLHF.

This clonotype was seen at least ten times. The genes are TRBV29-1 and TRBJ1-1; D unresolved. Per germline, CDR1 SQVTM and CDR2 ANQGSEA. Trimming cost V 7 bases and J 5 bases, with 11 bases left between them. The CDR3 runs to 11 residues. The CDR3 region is CSATEYTEAFF. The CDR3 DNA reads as TGCAGCGCCACTGAGTATACTGAAGCTTTCTTT.

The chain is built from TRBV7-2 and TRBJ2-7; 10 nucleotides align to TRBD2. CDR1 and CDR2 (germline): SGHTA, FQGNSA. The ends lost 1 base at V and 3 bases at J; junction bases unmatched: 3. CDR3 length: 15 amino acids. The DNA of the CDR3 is TGTGCCAGCAGCTTAGTTACTAGCGGGATCTACGAGCAGTACTTC. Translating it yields CASSLVTSGIYEQYF.

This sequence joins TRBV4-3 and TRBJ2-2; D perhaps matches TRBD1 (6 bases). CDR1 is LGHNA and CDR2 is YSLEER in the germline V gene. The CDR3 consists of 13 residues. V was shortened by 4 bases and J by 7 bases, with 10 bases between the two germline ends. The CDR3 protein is CASSPQGFGELFF. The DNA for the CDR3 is TGCGCCAGCAGCCCACAGGGATTCGGGGAGCTGTTTTTT.

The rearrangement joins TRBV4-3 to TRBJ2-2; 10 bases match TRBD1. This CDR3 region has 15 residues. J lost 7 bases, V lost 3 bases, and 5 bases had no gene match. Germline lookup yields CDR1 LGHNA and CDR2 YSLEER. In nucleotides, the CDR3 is TGCGCCAGCAGCCACGGGACAGGGGTTGGCGGGGAGCTGTTTTTT. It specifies CASSHGTGVGGELFF.

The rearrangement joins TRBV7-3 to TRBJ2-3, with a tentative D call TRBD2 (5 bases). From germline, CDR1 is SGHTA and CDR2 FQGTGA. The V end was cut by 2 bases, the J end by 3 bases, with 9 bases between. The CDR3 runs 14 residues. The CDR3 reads CASSLAGLTDTQYF. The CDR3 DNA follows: TGTGCCAGCAGCTTAGCGGGCTTAACAGATACGCAGTATTTT.

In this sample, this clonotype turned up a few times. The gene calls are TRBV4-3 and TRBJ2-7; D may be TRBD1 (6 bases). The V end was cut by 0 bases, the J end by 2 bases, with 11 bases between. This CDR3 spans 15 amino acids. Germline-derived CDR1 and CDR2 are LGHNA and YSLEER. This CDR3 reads CASSQDRDTAYEQYF. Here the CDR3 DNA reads TGCGCCAGCAGCCAAGATAGGGACACAGCCTACGAGCAGTACTTC.

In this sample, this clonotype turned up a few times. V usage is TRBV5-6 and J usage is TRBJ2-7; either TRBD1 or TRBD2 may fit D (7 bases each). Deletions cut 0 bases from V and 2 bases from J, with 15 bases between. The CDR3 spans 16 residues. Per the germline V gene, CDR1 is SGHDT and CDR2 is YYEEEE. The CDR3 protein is CASSLALGGTAYEQYF. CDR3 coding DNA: TGTGCCAGCAGCTTGGCGCTGGGAGGGACAGCCTACGAGCAGTACTTC.

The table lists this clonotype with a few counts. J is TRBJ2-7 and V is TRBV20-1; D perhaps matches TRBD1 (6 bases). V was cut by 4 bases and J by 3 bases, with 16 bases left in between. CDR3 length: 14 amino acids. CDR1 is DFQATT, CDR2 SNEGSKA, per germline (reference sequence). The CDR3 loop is CSAINRDTRYEQYF. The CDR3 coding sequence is TGCAGTGCTATCAACCGGGACACACGCTACGAGCAGTACTTC.

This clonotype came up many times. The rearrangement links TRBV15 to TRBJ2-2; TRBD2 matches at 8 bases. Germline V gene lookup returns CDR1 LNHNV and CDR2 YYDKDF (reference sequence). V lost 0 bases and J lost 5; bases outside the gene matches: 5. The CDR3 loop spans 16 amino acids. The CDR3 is CATSRDSGGETGELFF. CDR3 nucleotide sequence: TGTGCCACCAGCAGAGATTCCGGGGGGGAGACCGGGGAGCTGTTTTTT.

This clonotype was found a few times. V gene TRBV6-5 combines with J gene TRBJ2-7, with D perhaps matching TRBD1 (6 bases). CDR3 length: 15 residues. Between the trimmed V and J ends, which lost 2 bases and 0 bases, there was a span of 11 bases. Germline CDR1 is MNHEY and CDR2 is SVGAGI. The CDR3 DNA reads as TGTGCCAGCAGTTACGAGGGGGATAACTCCTACGAGCAGTACTTC. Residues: CASSYEGDNSYEQYF.

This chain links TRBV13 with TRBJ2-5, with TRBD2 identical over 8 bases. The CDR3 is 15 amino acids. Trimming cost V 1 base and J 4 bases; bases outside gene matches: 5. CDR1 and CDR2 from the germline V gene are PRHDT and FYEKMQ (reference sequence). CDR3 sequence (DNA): TGTGCCAGCAGCTTAGCAGCGGGAGTTGGAGAGACCCAGTACTTC. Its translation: CASSLAAGVGETQYF.

The CDR3: CASSFGTGAGEQYF. CDR3 coding DNA: TGTGCCAGCAGCTTTGGGACAGGGGCTGGCGAGCAGTACTTC. This rearrangement joins TRBV5-6 to TRBJ2-7; 10 bases are a match to TRBD1. Germline V gives CDR1 SGHDT, CDR2 YYEEEE. V lost 2 bases to trimming and J lost 6 bases; unmatched junction nucleotides: 5. This CDR3 contains 14 residues.

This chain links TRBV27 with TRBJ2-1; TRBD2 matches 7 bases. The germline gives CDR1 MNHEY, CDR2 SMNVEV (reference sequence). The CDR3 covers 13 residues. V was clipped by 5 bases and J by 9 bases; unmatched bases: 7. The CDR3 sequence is CASSSVAGAEQFF. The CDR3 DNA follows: TGTGCCAGCAGTAGTGTTGCGGGAGCTGAGCAGTTCTTC.

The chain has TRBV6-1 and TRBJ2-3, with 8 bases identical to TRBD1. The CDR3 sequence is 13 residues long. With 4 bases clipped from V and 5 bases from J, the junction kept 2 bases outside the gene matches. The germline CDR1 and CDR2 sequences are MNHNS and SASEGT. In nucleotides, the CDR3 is TGTGCCAGCAGTGTCACAGGGGGAGATACGCAGTATTTT. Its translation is CASSVTGGDTQYF.

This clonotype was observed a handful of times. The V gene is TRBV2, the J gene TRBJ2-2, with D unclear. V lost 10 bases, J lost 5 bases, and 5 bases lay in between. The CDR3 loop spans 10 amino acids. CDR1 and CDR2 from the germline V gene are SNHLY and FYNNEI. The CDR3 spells CATGTGELFF. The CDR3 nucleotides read TGTGCCACCGGGACCGGGGAGCTGTTTTTT.

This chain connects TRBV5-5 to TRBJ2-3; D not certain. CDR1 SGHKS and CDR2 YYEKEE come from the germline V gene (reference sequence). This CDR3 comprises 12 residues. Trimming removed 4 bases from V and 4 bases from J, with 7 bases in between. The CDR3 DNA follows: TGTGCCAGCAGCACTTTACCAGATACGCAGTATTTT. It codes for CASSTLPDTQYF.

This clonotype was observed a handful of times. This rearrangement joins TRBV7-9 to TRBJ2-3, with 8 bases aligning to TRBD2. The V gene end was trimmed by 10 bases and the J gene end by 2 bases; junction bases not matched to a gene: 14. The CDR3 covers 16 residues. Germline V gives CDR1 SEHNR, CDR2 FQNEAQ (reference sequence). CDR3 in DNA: TGTGCCATCCTCAAAACGGGAGGGCCAAACACAGATACGCAGTATTTT. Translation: CAILKTGGPNTDTQYF.

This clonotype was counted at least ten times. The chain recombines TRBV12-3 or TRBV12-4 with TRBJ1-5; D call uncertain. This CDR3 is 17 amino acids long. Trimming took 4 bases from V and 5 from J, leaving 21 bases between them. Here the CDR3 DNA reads TGTGCCAGCAGTTGGAGTGAGGGATCGGGCTATGATCAGCCCCAGCATTTT. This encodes CASSWSEGSGYDQPQHF.

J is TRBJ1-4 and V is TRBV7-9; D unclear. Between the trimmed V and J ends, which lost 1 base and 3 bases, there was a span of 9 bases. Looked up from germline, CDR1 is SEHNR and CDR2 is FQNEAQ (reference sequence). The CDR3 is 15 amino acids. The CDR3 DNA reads TGTGCCAGCAGCTTAGGAGGCAGACCTAATGAAAAACTGTTTTTT. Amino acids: CASSLGGRPNEKLFF.